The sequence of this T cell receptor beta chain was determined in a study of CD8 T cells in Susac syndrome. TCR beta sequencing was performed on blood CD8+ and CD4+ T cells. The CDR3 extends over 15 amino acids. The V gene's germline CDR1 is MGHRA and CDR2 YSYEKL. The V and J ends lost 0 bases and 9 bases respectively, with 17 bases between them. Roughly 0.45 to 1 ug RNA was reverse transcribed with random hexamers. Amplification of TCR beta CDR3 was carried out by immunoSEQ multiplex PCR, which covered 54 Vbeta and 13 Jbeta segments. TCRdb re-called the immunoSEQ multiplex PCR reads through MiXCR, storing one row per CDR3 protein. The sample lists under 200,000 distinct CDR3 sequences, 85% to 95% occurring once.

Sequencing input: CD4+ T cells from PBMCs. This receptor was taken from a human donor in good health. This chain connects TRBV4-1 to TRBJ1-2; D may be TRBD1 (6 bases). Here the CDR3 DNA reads TGCGCCAGCAGCCAAGAAACAGGGAGCTATGGTAGCTACACCTTC. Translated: CASSQETGSYGSYTF.